This TCR beta chain emerged from a study of blood T cells in healthy people across ages. Overall study context: Per every two T cells, about one barcoded beta molecule was captured by template switching.

Study-wide results and limits: Roughly linearly, TCR beta diversity per million T cells fell as age increased.

The CDR3 is 14 residues long. V lost 6 bases and J lost 4, with 10 bases in between. Germline CDR1 reads SNHLY; CDR2 reads FYNNEI. This clonotype was seen a few times. Antigen: not known. Primed by a sample-barcoded 5' primer and a J-beta primer mix, a second PCR proceeded for 7 to 11 cycles. Each single sample gave us at least 3 million CDR3-containing paired-end reads. Via MiXCR, TCRdb re-called the 5' RACE reads, giving one row per CDR3 protein. This table has about 290,000 distinct CDR3 sequences, 25% to 30% appearing once. Per sample, extraction of total RNA gave at least 6 micrograms in every case.

The receptor was isolated from a woman between 70 and 85 years old in good health. Material: blood. The V call is TRBV2, the J call TRBJ2-6; unclear D gene. The CDR3 here is CASSLTIGANVLTF. CDR3 nucleotide sequence: TGTGCCAGCAGCCTGACGATAGGGGCCAACGTCCTGACTTTC.